This entry lists 22 T cell receptor beta chains sequenced from one sample in a study of blood T cell repertoires in COVID-19. This table comes from immunoSEQ multiplex PCR, and its TCRdb copy is limited to in-frame clones, with some not included. The data hold about 160,000 clones, with roughly 80% observed a single time. Sequencing used peripheral blood. The receptors originated from an older man with acute or convalescent COVID-19.

The genes are TRBV3-1 (or the pseudogene TRBV3-2) and TRBJ2-1, with TRBD2 identical over 11 bases. This CDR3 has 16 residues. V lost 4 bases, J lost 3 bases, and 5 bases stayed unmatched. Germline V gene lookup returns CDR1 LGHDT and CDR2 YNNKEL (reference sequence). CDR3 DNA: TGTGCCAGCAGCCCCGGTCTAGCGGGGGGCTACAATGAGCAGTTCTTC. Protein: CASSPGLAGGYNEQFF.

This sequence joins TRBV11-2 and TRBJ2-7, with D unresolved. The V gene lost 0 bases and the J gene lost 4 bases, with 13 bases spanning the gap. CDR1 is SGHAT and CDR2 is FQNNGV in the germline V gene. The CDR3 contains 15 residues. As DNA, the CDR3 is TGTGCCAGCAGCTTAGATCCGAGCTCTCGGTACGAGCAGTACTTC. As protein: CASSLDPSSRYEQYF.

This clone showed up just a few times. The chain couples TRBV11-3 to TRBJ2-1; 12 bases are a match to TRBD2. The CDR3 runs to 19 residues. Germline-derived CDR1 and CDR2 are SGHNT and YENEEA. Germline trimming cut 5 bases from V and 1 base from J; bases unmatched to any gene: 12. CDR3 residues: CASSPGGLAGTSSYNEQFF. The CDR3 DNA is TGTGCCAGCAGCCCGGGGGGACTAGCGGGTACCTCGTCCTACAATGAGCAGTTCTTC.

This chain uses TRBV5-5 with TRBJ1-2, with D possibly being TRBD1 (6 bases). V was cut by 1 base and J by 4 bases, with 14 bases left in between. The germline gives CDR1 SGHKS, CDR2 YYEKEE (reference sequence). This CDR3 comprises 15 residues. CDR3 coding DNA: TGTGCCAGCAGCTTGATGGCACAGGGTTTCTATGGCTACACCTTC. It encodes CASSLMAQGFYGYTF.

In its sample, this clone was seen once. The rearrangement joins TRBV4-1 to TRBJ2-7; 8 bases map to TRBD1. Germline V gene lookup returns CDR1 MGHRA and CDR2 YSYEKL. The CDR3 has 14 amino acids. V shed 4 bases, J shed 4 bases, and the junction held 6 bases outside the gene matches. The CDR3 DNA follows: TGCGCCAGCAGCCTTCGGACAGGGAAGTACGAGCAGTACTTC. Protein product: CASSLRTGKYEQYF.

The rearrangement links TRBV7-2 to TRBJ1-2; 8 nucleotides align to TRBD1. This CDR3 contains 15 residues. Germline lookup yields CDR1 SGHTA and CDR2 FQGNSA. The V segment lost 1 base and the J segment 3 bases; nucleotides outside the gene matches: 4. CDR3 region: CASSLDSGGDYGYTF. CDR3 sequence (DNA): TGTGCCAGCAGCTTAGACTCAGGGGGCGACTATGGCTACACCTTC. The full variable domain, rest sourced from reference TRBV7-2 and TRBJ1-2, is GAGVSQSPSNKVTEKGKDVELRCDPISGHTALYWYRQSLGQGLEFLIYFQGNSAPDKSGLPSDRFSAERTGGSVSTLTIQRTQQEDSAVYLCASSLDSGGDYGYTFGSGTRLTVV.

The genes are TRBV19 and TRBJ2-7; 7 bases are shared with TRBD2. Trimming removed 4 bases from V and 1 base from J; junction bases left unmatched: 13. The CDR3 is made up of 17 amino acids. Germline V gene sequence: CDR1 LNHDA, CDR2 SQIVND (reference sequence). CDR3 nucleotide sequence: TGTGCCAGTAGTAGTAGGGCTAGCGGTACACTGTCCTACGAGCAGTACTTC. It is translated as CASSSRASGTLSYEQYF.

The rearrangement links TRBV3-1 (or the pseudogene TRBV3-2) to TRBJ2-5, with 9 bases that match TRBD2. CDR1 and CDR2 from the germline V gene are LGHDT and YNNKEL (reference sequence). This CDR3 region has 15 residues. The J segment lost 2 bases and the V segment lost 7 bases, leaving 8 bases of the junction unmatched. The CDR3 reads CASIQGGGVQETQYF. The CDR3, as DNA: TGTGCCAGCATACAGGGCGGGGGGGTACAAGAGACCCAGTACTTC.

The CDR3 DNA reads as TGTGCCAGCAGCTTAGTAGACAGGGTGACTGAAGCTTTCTTT. Translated, it gives CASSLVDRVTEAFF. V gene TRBV13 combines with J gene TRBJ1-1; TRBD1 aligns across 7 bases. Germline CDR1 is PRHDT and CDR2 is FYEKMQ (reference sequence). The CDR3 runs 14 residues. V gave up 1 base and J gave up 5 bases; unmatched junction bases: 4.

V usage is TRBV5-1 and J usage is TRBJ2-1, with 7 bases matching TRBD1. Germline-derived CDR1 and CDR2 are SGHRS and YFSETQ. This CDR3 spans 15 amino acids. Germline trimming cut 0 bases from V and 7 bases from J; bases unmatched to any gene: 7. In DNA, the CDR3 is TGCGCCAGCAGCTTGGACGCCAGGGGGTGGAATGAGCAGTTCTTC. Residues: CASSLDARGWNEQFF. Looking up the rest from reference TRBV5-1 and TRBJ2-1 gives the full variable domain: KAGVTQTPRYLIKTRGQQVTLSCSPISGHRSVSWYQQTPGQGLQFLFEYFSETQRNKGNFPGRFSGRQFSNSRSEMNVSTLELGDSALYLCASSLDARGWNEQFFGPGTRLTVL.

V is TRBV6-5 and J is TRBJ1-1; D gene ambiguous. The V and J ends lost 0 bases and 4 bases respectively, with 9 bases between them. This CDR3 region has 14 residues. Germline CDR1 MNHEY, CDR2 SVGAGI. CDR3 region: CASSYSPEGTEAFF. The CDR3 region has the DNA TGTGCCAGCAGTTACTCGCCGGAGGGCACTGAAGCTTTCTTT.

There are a few counts of this clone. The chain employs TRBV19 and TRBJ1-1; D may be TRBD1 (5 bases). This CDR3 comprises 14 residues. V lost 4 bases, J lost 3 bases, and 12 bases lay in between. Germline values: CDR1 LNHDA, CDR2 SQIVND (reference sequence). The chain's CDR3 is CASSTHTGDTEAFF. For the CDR3, the DNA is TGTGCCAGTAGTACTCATACAGGCGACACTGAAGCTTTCTTT.

This CDR3 is CASSSGRGFGADTQYF. In DNA form, the CDR3 reads TGTGCCAGCAGCTCCGGGAGAGGGTTTGGTGCAGATACGCAGTATTTT. This chain connects TRBV7-3 to TRBJ2-3; TRBD2 might be the D (6 bases). CDR3 size: 16 residues. Germline V gives CDR1 SGHTA, CDR2 FQGTGA. V dropped 4 bases and J dropped 4 bases, with 18 bases sitting between them.

This clone was detected many times. The CDR3 protein is CASSSQLTTTGAFYEQYF. The CDR3 coding sequence is TGTGCCAGCAGCTCCCAGCTTACGACGACAGGGGCCTTCTACGAGCAGTACTTC. This chain links TRBV7-6 with TRBJ2-7; 8 bases line up with TRBD1. Germline CDR1 and CDR2: SGHVS and FNYEAQ. V lost 4 bases, J lost 3 bases, and 17 bases stayed unmatched. The CDR3 is 18 amino acids.

The rearrangement uses TRBV6-1 and TRBJ2-3; 8 positions match TRBD2. CDR3 size: 15 residues. CDR1 is MNHNS, CDR2 SASEGT, per germline. Trimming cost V 3 bases and J 4 bases; bases outside gene matches: 6. The CDR3 bases are TGTGCCAGCAGTGACGAGCGGGGGCCGTCAGATACGCAGTATTTT. Residues: CASSDERGPSDTQYF.

The J gene is TRBJ1-6, the V gene TRBV7-6; a possible D gene is TRBD1 (6 bases). The CDR3 runs to 16 residues. In germline, CDR1 is SGHVS, CDR2 FNYEAQ. Trimming shortened V by 0 bases and J by 9 bases, and 15 bases separated the two germline ends. The CDR3, as DNA: TGTGCCAGCAGCTTAGCGCCCGGGGGGCAGGGTTCACCCCTCCACTTT. Protein: CASSLAPGGQGSPLHF. Supplemented by reference TRBV7-6 and TRBJ1-6, the full variable domain reads GAGVSQSPRYKVTKRGQDVALRCDPISGHVSLYWYRQALGQGPEFLTYFNYEAQQDKSGLPNDRFSAERPEGSISTLTIQRTEQRDSAMYRCASSLAPGGQGSPLHFGNGTRLTVT.

This chain connects TRBV2 to TRBJ1-1; D gene ambiguous. Germline CDR1 is SNHLY and CDR2 is FYNNEI. V lost 2 bases and J lost 5, with 9 bases in between. The CDR3 covers 13 residues. The CDR3 protein is CASSELRETEAFF. The DNA of the CDR3 is TGTGCCAGCAGTGAATTACGGGAGACTGAAGCTTTCTTT. The entire variable domain, with the rest obtained from reference TRBV2 and TRBJ1-1, is as follows: EPEVTQTPSHQVTQMGQEVILRCVPISNHLYFYWYRQILGQKVEFLVSFYNNEISEKSEIFDDQFSVERPDGSNFTLKIRSTKLEDSAMYFCASSELRETEAFFGQGTRLTVV.

The chain couples TRBV6-5 to TRBJ1-5; TRBD1 aligns across 8 bases. The junction had 3 bases not matched to a gene; V was cut back by 5 bases and J by 6 bases. Germline CDR1 is MNHEY and CDR2 is SVGAGI. The CDR3 contains 13 residues. This CDR3 is CASSQGAGQPQHF. DNA for the CDR3: TGTGCCAGCAGTCAGGGGGCGGGTCAGCCCCAGCATTTT.

The gene calls are TRBV7-2 and TRBJ2-2; no clear D gene. V dropped 7 bases and J dropped 4 bases, with 22 bases sitting between them. Germline lookup yields CDR1 SGHTA and CDR2 FQGNSA. CDR3 length: 17 amino acids. The CDR3 protein is CASTPALFSGPTGELFF. For the CDR3, the DNA is TGTGCCAGCACCCCAGCCCTCTTTTCTGGGCCCACCGGGGAGCTGTTTTTT. The variable domain in full, completed from reference TRBV7-2 and TRBJ2-2, reads GAGVSQSPSNKVTEKGKDVELRCDPISGHTALYWYRQSLGQGLEFLIYFQGNSAPDKSGLPSDRFSAERTGGSVSTLTIQRTQQEDSAVYLCASTPALFSGPTGELFFGEGSRLTVL.

This clone was counted only a few times. This rearrangement joins TRBV5-3 to TRBJ2-7, with 10 bases matching TRBD1. TRBV5-3 is identified as an open reading frame with a role that is uncertain. The length of the CDR3 is 18 residues. Losses at the gene ends were 0 bases for V and 4 bases for J; bases not matched to a gene: 13. The CDR3 loop reads CARSLATITDRGKYEQYF. CDR3 DNA sequence: TGTGCCAGAAGCTTGGCTACGATTACGGACAGGGGGAAGTACGAGCAGTACTTC.

The V call is TRBV7-9, the J call TRBJ2-1; D is ambiguous. Trimming removed 5 bases from V and 6 bases from J, with 20 bases in between. The germline V gene encodes CDR1 SEHNR and CDR2 FQNEAQ (reference sequence). This CDR3 region has 16 residues. CDR3 sequence reads: CASSGSGSVRSNEQFF. As DNA, the CDR3 is TGTGCCAGCAGCGGTAGTGGTTCAGTTAGGAGCAATGAGCAGTTCTTC.

This chain links TRBV4-2 with TRBJ1-1; no clear D. In germline, CDR1 is LGHNA, CDR2 YNFKEQ. V lost 0 bases, J lost 1 base, and 9 bases lay in between. The CDR3 consists of 15 residues. The CDR3 here is CASSQEWAGNTEAFF. The CDR3 coding sequence is TGTGCCAGCAGCCAAGAATGGGCGGGGAACACTGAAGCTTTCTTT.